This T cell receptor (beta chain) was profiled in a study of blood T cell repertoires in COVID-19. Study summary: In each case, the material was cDNA or gDNA derived from T cells, B-cell-depleted T cells, or PBMCs.

CDR3 length: 16 residues. J lost 4 bases, V lost 2 bases, and 8 bases had no gene match. Germline V CDR1 and CDR2: SGHDT, YYEEEE. Per the original methods: Amplification with reference gene primers provided the estimates of nucleated cell counts. The repertoire was sequenced with immunoSEQ multiplex PCR; TCRdb's copy has only in-frame clones and lacks some. V and J calls plus clone size are reproduced from that table; the DNA served to infer D and trimming. There are about 130,000 clones in the sample; 75% to 85% occur only once, and approximately 5.2% lies in the top ten. The sequence was obtained from a woman aged 70-85 years with COVID-19, enrolled during active disease. V usage is TRBV5-6 and J usage is TRBJ1-5; 8 bases match TRBD1. Sequenced material: peripheral blood. The DNA of the CDR3 is TGTGCCAGCAGCTTAGGGCAGGGGGCCTGGAATCAGCCCCAGCATTTT. The encoded protein is CASSLGQGAWNQPQHF.